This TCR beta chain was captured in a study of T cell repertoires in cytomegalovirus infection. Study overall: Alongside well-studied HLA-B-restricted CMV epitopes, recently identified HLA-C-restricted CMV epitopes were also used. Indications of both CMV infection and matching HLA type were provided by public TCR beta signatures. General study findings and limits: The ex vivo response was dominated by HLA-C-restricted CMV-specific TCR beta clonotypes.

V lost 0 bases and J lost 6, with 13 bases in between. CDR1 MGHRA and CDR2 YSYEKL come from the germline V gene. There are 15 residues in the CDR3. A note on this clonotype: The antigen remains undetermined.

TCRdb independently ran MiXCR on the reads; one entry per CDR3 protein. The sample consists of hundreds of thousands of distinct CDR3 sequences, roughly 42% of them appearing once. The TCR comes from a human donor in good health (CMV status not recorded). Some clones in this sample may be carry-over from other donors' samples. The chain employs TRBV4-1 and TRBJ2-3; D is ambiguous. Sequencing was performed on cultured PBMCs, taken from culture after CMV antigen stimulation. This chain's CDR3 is CASSQDSGFGDTQYF. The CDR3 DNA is TGCGCCAGCAGCCAAGATTCCGGATTTGGGGATACGCAGTATTTT.